These 32 T cell receptor beta chains were all obtained from the same sample, sequenced in a study of blood T cell repertoires in COVID-19. Sequencing was performed with immunoSEQ multiplex PCR; in TCRdb, only in-frame clones are kept and a portion is missing. The sample consists of about 140,000 clones, less than 85% of them appearing once. Sequenced sample: PBMCs or T cells enriched from blood (not recorded which). These receptors were collected from a woman aged 18-29 years who had been exposed to COVID-19.

The chain links TRBV27 to TRBJ2-7, with D perhaps TRBD2 (5 bases). CDR3 length equals 15 residues. V was clipped by 5 bases and J by 5 bases, with 19 bases between them. Germline lookup yields CDR1 MNHEY and CDR2 SMNVEV (reference sequence). Here the CDR3 reads CASSPGEVRHNEQYF. As DNA, the CDR3 is TGTGCCAGCAGTCCCGGGGAAGTGAGGCACAACGAGCAGTACTTC.

The V gene is TRBV15, the J gene TRBJ2-1; TRBD2 matches at 10 bases. Germline CDR1 LNHNV, CDR2 YYDKDF (reference sequence). Trimming removed 2 bases from V and 10 bases from J; junction bases left unmatched: 8. This CDR3 region has 15 residues. The CDR3 DNA reads as TGTGCCACCAGCAGAAGGCTAGCGGGAGACGGCGAGCAGTTCTTC. This gives the protein CATSRRLAGDGEQFF.

The V and J genes are TRBV19 and TRBJ1-1; D possibly corresponds to TRBD1 (6 bases). The CDR3 consists of 15 residues. From germline, CDR1 is LNHDA and CDR2 SQIVND (reference sequence). V lost 3 bases, J lost 0 bases, and 11 bases lay in between. This CDR3 is CASSIDRLLNTEAFF. For the CDR3, the DNA is TGTGCCAGTAGTATTGACAGGTTACTGAACACTGAAGCTTTCTTT.

The V call is TRBV6-2 or TRBV6-3, the J call TRBJ2-6; D unclear. This CDR3 contains 15 residues. Trimming removed 2 bases at V and 0 bases at J, with 5 bases between. Germline V lookup: CDR1 MNHEY, CDR2 SVGEGT. The CDR3 is CASSYTNSGANVLTF. CDR3 nucleotide sequence: TGTGCCAGCAGTTACACAAACTCTGGGGCCAACGTCCTGACTTTC.

The rearrangement uses TRBV19 and TRBJ2-2; D is unresolved. Germline values: CDR1 LNHDA, CDR2 SQIVND (reference sequence). This CDR3 has 12 residues. V lost 7 bases, J lost 5 bases, and 8 bases lay in between. This CDR3 reads CASIEETGELFF. In DNA, the CDR3 is TGTGCCAGTATAGAGGAAACCGGGGAGCTGTTTTTT.

This clone was observed a handful of times. The chain recombines TRBV5-6 with TRBJ1-2; D ambiguous. From germline, CDR1 is SGHDT and CDR2 YYEEEE. This CDR3 spans 14 amino acids. Trimming shortened V by 4 bases and J by 4 bases, and 14 bases separated the two germline ends. CDR3 sequence reads: CASSSTWGGYGYTF. As DNA, the CDR3 is TGTGCCAGCAGCAGCACATGGGGAGGCTATGGCTACACCTTC.

The chain couples TRBV14 to TRBJ2-5; weak D call: TRBD2 (6 bases). Germline CDR1 and CDR2: SGHDN and FVKESK. Trimming shortened V by 1 base and J by 1 base, and 19 bases separated the two germline ends. CDR3 length: 18 residues. This CDR3 is CASSQGWKRELLQETQYF. CDR3 in DNA: TGTGCCAGCAGCCAAGGTTGGAAACGGGAGCTCCTCCAAGAGACCCAGTACTTC.

The CDR3 here is CASSSKGEQYF. CDR3 in DNA: TGTGCCAGCTCCTCCAAGGGGGAGCAGTACTTC. The rearrangement uses TRBV7-9 and TRBJ2-7, with D possibly being TRBD1 (5 bases). V lost 8 bases, J lost 7 bases, and 12 bases lay in between. Germline CDR1 reads SEHNR; CDR2 reads FQNEAQ (reference sequence). The CDR3 covers 11 residues.

This clone was observed at least ten times. The genes are TRBV5-6 and TRBJ2-1; TRBD2 agrees at 11 bases. The CDR3 runs to 16 residues. Germline V gene sequence: CDR1 SGHDT, CDR2 YYEEEE. The V gene end was trimmed by 4 bases and the J gene end by 8 bases; junction bases not matched to a gene: 11. The CDR3 DNA sequence: TGTGCCAGCAGCCTTATACTAGCGGGAGTTGGGGATGAGCAGTTCTTC. This gives the protein CASSLILAGVGDEQFF.

This clone was picked up a small number of times. The chain is built from TRBV19 and TRBJ2-2, with D perhaps matching TRBD1 (6 bases). CDR1 and CDR2 (germline): LNHDA, SQIVND (reference sequence). The CDR3 is 16 residues long. V was cut by 3 bases and J by 4 bases, with 15 bases left in between. The CDR3 DNA is TGTGCCAGTAGTATCGGCAGGGGTTCGTTCACCGGGGAGCTGTTTTTT. Translated: CASSIGRGSFTGELFF.

The CDR3 loop is CASRSEGVVGYTF. For the CDR3, the DNA is TGTGCCAGCAGATCCGAGGGAGTTGTGGGCTACACCTTC. The rearrangement joins TRBV7-2 to TRBJ1-2, with no clear D. Trimming stripped 6 bases from V and 8 bases from J, with 16 bases between. The CDR3 spans 13 residues. Per the germline V gene, CDR1 is SGHTA and CDR2 is FQGNSA.

The chain joins TRBV5-1 to TRBJ1-2; TRBD1 aligns across 7 bases. The trim removed 3 bases at V and 2 bases at J, leaving 7 bases unmatched. The germline gives CDR1 SGHRS, CDR2 YFSETQ. This CDR3 has 15 amino acids. CDR3 loop: CASSSGQPLNYGYTF. The CDR3 DNA is TGCGCCAGCAGCTCGGGACAGCCCCTCAACTATGGCTACACCTTC.

The CDR3 coding sequence is TGTGCCTGGGACAGGGGTCAAAATCAGCCCCAGCATTTT. It translates to CAWDRGQNQPQHF. V gene TRBV30 combines with J gene TRBJ1-5; TRBD1 matches at 8 bases. The CDR3 contains 13 residues. Germline values: CDR1 GTSNPN, CDR2 SVGIG (reference sequence). After removal of 5 bases from V and 4 bases from J, the junction contained 4 bases not matched to a gene.

The rearrangement joins TRBV19 to TRBJ2-5; D is perhaps TRBD2 (6 bases). The CDR3 covers 15 residues. The ends were cut back, 3 bases at V and 3 bases at J, with 14 bases in the middle. The germline V gene has CDR1 LNHDA and CDR2 SQIVND (reference sequence). In DNA, the CDR3 is TGTGCCAGTAGTATCGGGGGTAGAGCGGAAGAGACCCAGTACTTC. Translated: CASSIGGRAEETQYF.

The chain has TRBV5-4 and TRBJ1-3, with a tentative D call TRBD1 (6 bases). Trimming removed 0 bases at V and 5 bases at J, with 18 bases between. Germline V lookup: CDR1 SGHNT, CDR2 YYREEE (reference sequence). CDR3 length equals 17 residues. The CDR3 DNA reads TGTGCCAGCAGCTTGGAGTATGGACAGACCTCCAGAAACACCATATATTTT. As protein: CASSLEYGQTSRNTIYF.

This rearrangement joins TRBV11-2 to TRBJ1-4; 10 bases align to TRBD1. V shed 6 bases and J 4 bases; nucleotides not matched to a gene: 8. Germline-derived CDR1 and CDR2 are SGHAT and FQNNGV. The CDR3 runs 16 residues. Written as DNA, the CDR3 is TGTGCCAGCAGTCAAAGACAGGGGGCGGTTAATGAAAAACTGTTTTTT. Translated, it gives CASSQRQGAVNEKLFF.

V is TRBV28 and J is TRBJ1-4; 12 nucleotides align to TRBD1. Germline trimming cut 4 bases from V and 8 bases from J; bases unmatched to any gene: 11. The germline gives CDR1 MDHEN, CDR2 SYDVKM. The CDR3 is 17 amino acids. DNA for the CDR3: TGTGCCAGCAGTTCCGCCGGGACAGGGGGCGTACGGGAAAAACTGTTTTTT. Translation gives CASSSAGTGGVREKLFF.

The rearrangement joins TRBV5-1 to TRBJ2-5; TRBD2 agrees at 9 bases. Germline CDR1 is SGHRS and CDR2 is YFSETQ. V dropped 5 bases and J dropped 4; count of bases not matched to a gene: 9. The length of the CDR3 is 15 residues. CDR3 nucleotides: TGCGCCAGCAGTCGATTAGCGGGAGCGGGAGAGACCCAGTACTTC. Residues: CASSRLAGAGETQYF.

The CDR3 nucleotides read TGTGCCAGCAGCCGTCCCCTAGCGGGAGACGAGCAGTTCTTC. Residues: CASSRPLAGDEQFF. The rearrangement uses TRBV7-9 and TRBJ2-1; 10 bases map to TRBD2. This CDR3 spans 14 amino acids. Germline values: CDR1 SEHNR, CDR2 FQNEAQ (reference sequence). The V gene end was trimmed by 5 bases and the J gene end by 10 bases; junction bases not matched to a gene: 8.

The chain has TRBV16 and TRBJ1-1, with 7 bases fitting TRBD1. The V gene end was trimmed by 2 bases and the J gene end by 5 bases; junction bases not matched to a gene: 5. The V gene's germline CDR1 is KGHSY and CDR2 FQNENV. The length of the CDR3 is 14 residues. The CDR3 bases are TGTGCCAGCAGCCAAACGGGGACAGAGACTGAAGCTTTCTTT. Protein: CASSQTGTETEAFF.

V gene TRBV2 combines with J gene TRBJ1-5; a weak D match, TRBD1 (5 bases). Germline V gene data show CDR1 as SNHLY and CDR2 as FYNNEI. Trimming shortened V by 6 bases and J by 0 bases, and 12 bases separated the two germline ends. The CDR3 consists of 15 residues. The CDR3 is CASSPTVYSNQPQHF. CDR3 bases: TGTGCCAGCAGCCCGACAGTCTATAGCAATCAGCCCCAGCATTTT.

V gene TRBV3-1 (or the pseudogene TRBV3-2) combines with J gene TRBJ1-4; 8 bases are shared with TRBD1. The CDR3 length is 20 residues. Per the germline V gene, CDR1 is LGHDT and CDR2 is YNNKEL (reference sequence). Germline trimming cut 4 bases from V and 2 bases from J; bases unmatched to any gene: 18. DNA of the CDR3: TGTGCCAGCAGCCCAACATTCCGAGAGTGGACAGGGTCGACTAATGAAAAACTGTTTTTT. It is translated as CASSPTFREWTGSTNEKLFF.

The rearrangement joins TRBV29-1 to TRBJ1-1; maybe TRBD1 (6 bases). Germline V CDR1 and CDR2: SQVTM, ANQGSEA. Trimming pared 5 bases from V and 5 bases from J, leaving 12 bases between. CDR3 size: 12 residues. In DNA, the CDR3 is TGCAGCGTTCCTACAGGGAGTACTGAAGCTTTCTTT. Amino acids: CSVPTGSTEAFF.

The rearrangement joins TRBV28 to TRBJ1-1, with D unresolved. The CDR3 spans 12 residues. CDR1 and CDR2 (germline): MDHEN, SYDVKM. Trimming stripped 3 bases from V and 5 bases from J, with 7 bases between. CDR3 sequence: CASSFSQTEAFF. The CDR3 nucleotides are TGTGCCAGCAGTTTTTCCCAGACTGAAGCTTTCTTT. The full variable domain, completed using reference TRBV28 and TRBJ1-1, is DVKVTQSSRYLVKRTGEKVFLECVQDMDHENMFWYRQDPGLGLRLIYFSYDVKMKEKGDIPEGYSVSREKKERFSLILESASTNQTSMYLCASSFSQTEAFFGQGTRLTVV.

The chain couples TRBV7-8 to TRBJ2-1; D possibly corresponds to TRBD1 (6 bases). The CDR3 is 15 residues long. Between the trimmed V and J ends, which lost 6 bases and 9 bases, there was a span of 21 bases. Germline V gene data show CDR1 as SGHVS and CDR2 as FQNEAQ. The CDR3 nucleotides read TGTGCCAGCAGGCCCCCAACACAGGGATTCGGTGAGCAGTTCTTC. This codes for CASRPPTQGFGEQFF.

J is TRBJ2-7 and V is TRBV2; the D is unclear. This CDR3 spans 14 amino acids. Deletions cut 7 bases from V and 0 bases from J, with 13 bases between. The germline gives CDR1 SNHLY, CDR2 FYNNEI. As DNA, the CDR3 is TGTGCCAGCAAAGACATACTTAGCTCCTACGAGCAGTACTTC. Protein: CASKDILSSYEQYF.

The chain combines TRBV5-1 with TRBJ1-4, with TRBD1 identical over 7 bases. V gave up 0 bases and J gave up 6 bases; unmatched junction bases: 5. Germline V gene data show CDR1 as SGHRS and CDR2 as YFSETQ. The CDR3 extends over 15 amino acids. The chain's CDR3 is CASSLAGQRYEKLFF. In DNA, the CDR3 is TGCGCCAGCAGCTTGGCGGGACAGAGATATGAAAAACTGTTTTTT.

The chain joins TRBV18 to TRBJ2-5; TRBD1 matches at 8 bases. Germline CDR1 is KGHSH and CDR2 is LQKENI. V lost 4 bases to trimming and J lost 3 bases; unmatched junction nucleotides: 7. The CDR3 has 15 amino acids. The CDR3 loop reads CASSHWEQGEETQYF. CDR3 coding DNA: TGTGCCAGCTCACATTGGGAACAGGGGGAAGAGACCCAGTACTTC.

V and J are TRBV2 and TRBJ2-5, with D maybe TRBD2 (6 bases). The CDR3 has 14 residues. CDR1 is SNHLY, CDR2 FYNNEI, per germline. With 7 bases removed from V and 2 bases from J, the gap between germline ends came to 14 bases. CDR3 protein: CASNRGAGQETQYF. In DNA form, the CDR3 reads TGTGCCAGCAACAGAGGAGCGGGTCAAGAGACCCAGTACTTC.

The CDR3 DNA follows: TGTGCCAGCAGCTTGGCGGGAGGGCCGGAGGATGAGCAGTTCTTC. Protein product: CASSLAGGPEDEQFF. The chain uses TRBV5-6 and TRBJ2-1, with 8 bases that match TRBD2. V was pared by 0 bases and J by 8 bases, with 7 bases of the junction left unmatched. This CDR3 has 15 residues. Germline assignment: CDR1 SGHDT and CDR2 YYEEEE.

The rearrangement uses TRBV19 and TRBJ2-1; TRBD1 might be the D (5 bases). Looked up from germline, CDR1 is LNHDA and CDR2 is SQIVND (reference sequence). V shed 1 base and J shed 5 bases, with 12 bases lying between them. This CDR3 is 15 amino acids long. CDR3 nucleotides: TGTGCCAGTAGTATAGGGCAGGGTGGGAACAATGAGCAGTTCTTC. As protein: CASSIGQGGNNEQFF.

This chain joins TRBV2 and TRBJ1-4, with D hard to call. Per the germline V gene, CDR1 is SNHLY and CDR2 is FYNNEI. CDR3 length: 12 residues. The V and J ends lost 0 bases and 14 bases respectively, with 10 bases between them. Written as DNA, the CDR3 is TGTGCCAGCAGTGAAGCGAGGGATCATCTGTTTTTT. Its translation is CASSEARDHLFF. The full variable domain, rest sourced from reference TRBV2 and TRBJ1-4, is EPEVTQTPSHQVTQMGQEVILRCVPISNHLYFYWYRQILGQKVEFLVSFYNNEISEKSEIFDDQFSVERPDGSNFTLKIRSTKLEDSAMYFCASSEARDHLFFGSGTQLSVL.